Sequencing of this T cell receptor (beta chain) was carried out in a study of blood T cell repertoires in COVID-19. The trim removed 2 bases at V and 4 bases at J, leaving 13 bases unmatched. Germline CDR1 reads MNHEY; CDR2 reads SVGEGT. The CDR3 is made up of 18 amino acids. The repertoire was sequenced with immunoSEQ multiplex PCR; TCRdb's copy has only in-frame clones and lacks some. Altogether about 480,000 clones are present, approximately 87% being singletons, with the ten largest covering approximately 1.8%. Participants had their cohort set by participant-reported clinical history. The TCR sequence derives from a middle-aged woman who had recovered from COVID-19. Source material: PBMCs or T cells enriched from blood (not recorded which). The J gene is TRBJ1-3, the V gene TRBV6-2 or TRBV6-3; 8 nucleotides agree with TRBD1. The CDR3 loop reads CASSYRRQGNSRGNTIYF. The CDR3 DNA follows: TGTGCCAGCAGTTACCGGCGACAGGGGAACTCGAGGGGAAACACCATATATTTT.